This record covers a single T cell receptor (beta chain). Its antigen is not identified. One entry per CDR3 protein results from TCRdb running MiXCR on the reads. Among roughly 71,000 distinct CDR3 sequences listed, nearly 65% were seen once. This sample stems from a study of type 1 regulatory T cells. Study overall: T-allo10 is an in vitro-generated, Tr1-enriched CD4 T cell product specific for alloantigen.

Trimming removed 5 bases at V and 1 base at J, with 14 bases between. CDR3 length: 15 amino acids. The V gene's germline CDR1 is SGHTA and CDR2 FQGNSA. This clonotype was sampled from a human donor in good health. The sequenced sample was cultured T cells, either the whole culture or a sorted T cell fraction (not recorded which). Sample subset: Tr1-enriched cell product generated in vitro against host alloantigens. The V call is TRBV7-2, the J call TRBJ1-1; D gene unclear. For the CDR3, the DNA is TGTGCCAGCAGCGCAAGGGTTGGAGGGAACACTGAAGCTTTCTTT. This translates into CASSARVGGNTEAFF.